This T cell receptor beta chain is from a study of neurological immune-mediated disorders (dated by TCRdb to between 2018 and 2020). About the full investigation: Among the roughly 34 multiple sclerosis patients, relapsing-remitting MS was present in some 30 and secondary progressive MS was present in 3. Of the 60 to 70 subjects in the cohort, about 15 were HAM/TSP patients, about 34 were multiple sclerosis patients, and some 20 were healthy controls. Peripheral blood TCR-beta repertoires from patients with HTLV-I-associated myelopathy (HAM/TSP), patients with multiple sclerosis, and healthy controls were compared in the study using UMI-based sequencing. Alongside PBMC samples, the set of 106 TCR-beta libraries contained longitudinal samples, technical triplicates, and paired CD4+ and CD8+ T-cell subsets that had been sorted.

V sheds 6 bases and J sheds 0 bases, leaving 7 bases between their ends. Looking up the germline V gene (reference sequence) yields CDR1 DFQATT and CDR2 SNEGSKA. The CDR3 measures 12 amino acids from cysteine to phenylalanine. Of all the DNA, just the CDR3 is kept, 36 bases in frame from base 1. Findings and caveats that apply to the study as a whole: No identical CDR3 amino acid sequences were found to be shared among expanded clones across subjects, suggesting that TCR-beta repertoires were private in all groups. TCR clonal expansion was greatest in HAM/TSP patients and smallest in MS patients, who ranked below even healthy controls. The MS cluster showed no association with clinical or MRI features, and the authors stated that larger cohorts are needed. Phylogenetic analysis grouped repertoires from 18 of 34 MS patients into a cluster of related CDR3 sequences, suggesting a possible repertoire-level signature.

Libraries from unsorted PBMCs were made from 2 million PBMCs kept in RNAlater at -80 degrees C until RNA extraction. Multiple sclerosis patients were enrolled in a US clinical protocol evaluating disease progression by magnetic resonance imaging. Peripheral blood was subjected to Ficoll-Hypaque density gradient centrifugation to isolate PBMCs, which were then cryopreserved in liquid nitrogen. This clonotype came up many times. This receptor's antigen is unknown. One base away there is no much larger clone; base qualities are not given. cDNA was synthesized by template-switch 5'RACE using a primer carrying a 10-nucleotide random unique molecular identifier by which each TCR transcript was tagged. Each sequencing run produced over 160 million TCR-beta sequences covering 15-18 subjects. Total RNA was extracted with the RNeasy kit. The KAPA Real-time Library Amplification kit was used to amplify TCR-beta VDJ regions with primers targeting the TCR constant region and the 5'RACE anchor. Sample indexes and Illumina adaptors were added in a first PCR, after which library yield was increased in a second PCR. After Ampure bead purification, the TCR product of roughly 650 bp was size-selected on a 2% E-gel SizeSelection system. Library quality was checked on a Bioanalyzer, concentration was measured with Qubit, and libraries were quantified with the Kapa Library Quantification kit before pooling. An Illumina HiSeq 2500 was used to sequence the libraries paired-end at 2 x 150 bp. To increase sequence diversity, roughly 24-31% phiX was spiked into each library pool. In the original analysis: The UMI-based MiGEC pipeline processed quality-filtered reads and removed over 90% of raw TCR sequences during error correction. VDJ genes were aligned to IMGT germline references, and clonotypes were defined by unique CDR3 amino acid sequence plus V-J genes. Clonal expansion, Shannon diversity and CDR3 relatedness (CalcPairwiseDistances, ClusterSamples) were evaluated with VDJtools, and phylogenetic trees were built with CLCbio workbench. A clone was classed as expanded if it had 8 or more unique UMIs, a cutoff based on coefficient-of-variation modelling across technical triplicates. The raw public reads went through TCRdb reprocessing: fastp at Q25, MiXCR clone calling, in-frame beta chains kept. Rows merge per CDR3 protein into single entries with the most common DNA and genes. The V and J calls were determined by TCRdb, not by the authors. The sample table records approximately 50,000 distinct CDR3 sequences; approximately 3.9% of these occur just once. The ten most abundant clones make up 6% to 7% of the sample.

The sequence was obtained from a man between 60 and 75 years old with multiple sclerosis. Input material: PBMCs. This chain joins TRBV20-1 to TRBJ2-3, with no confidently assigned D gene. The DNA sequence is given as TGCAGTGCCGACGATAGCACAGATACGCAGTATTTT. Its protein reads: CSADDSTDTQYF.